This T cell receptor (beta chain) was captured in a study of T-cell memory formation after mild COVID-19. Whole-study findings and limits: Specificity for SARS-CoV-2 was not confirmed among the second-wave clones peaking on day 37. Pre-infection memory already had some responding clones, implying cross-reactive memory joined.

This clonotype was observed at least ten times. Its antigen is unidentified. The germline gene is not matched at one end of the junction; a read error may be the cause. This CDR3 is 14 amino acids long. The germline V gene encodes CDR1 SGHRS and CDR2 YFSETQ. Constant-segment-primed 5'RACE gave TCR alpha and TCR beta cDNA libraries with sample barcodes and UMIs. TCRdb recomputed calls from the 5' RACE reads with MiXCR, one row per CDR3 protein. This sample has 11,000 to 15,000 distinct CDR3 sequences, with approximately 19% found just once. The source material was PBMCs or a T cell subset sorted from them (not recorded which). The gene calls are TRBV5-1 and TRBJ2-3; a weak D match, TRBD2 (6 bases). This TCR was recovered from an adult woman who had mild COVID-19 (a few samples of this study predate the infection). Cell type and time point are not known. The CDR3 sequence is CASTLDGRTDTQYF. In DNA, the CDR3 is TGCGCCAGCACCTTGGACGGGAGAACAGATACGCAGTATTTT.